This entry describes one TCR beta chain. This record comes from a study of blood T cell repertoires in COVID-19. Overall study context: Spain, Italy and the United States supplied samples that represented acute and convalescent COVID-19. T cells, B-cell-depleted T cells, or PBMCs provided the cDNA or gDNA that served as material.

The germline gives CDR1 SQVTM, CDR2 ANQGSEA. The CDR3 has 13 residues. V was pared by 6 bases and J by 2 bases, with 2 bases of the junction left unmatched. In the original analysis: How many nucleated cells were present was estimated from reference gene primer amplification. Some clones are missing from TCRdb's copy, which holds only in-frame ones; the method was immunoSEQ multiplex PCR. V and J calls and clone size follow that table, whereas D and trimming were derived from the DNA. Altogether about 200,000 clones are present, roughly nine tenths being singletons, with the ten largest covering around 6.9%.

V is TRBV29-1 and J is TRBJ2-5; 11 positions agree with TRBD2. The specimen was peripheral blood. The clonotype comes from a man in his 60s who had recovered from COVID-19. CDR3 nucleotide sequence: TGCAGCGTGGGGACTAGCGGTCAAGAGACCCAGTACTTC. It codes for CSVGTSGQETQYF.